These 20 T cell receptor beta chains were sequenced from one sample in a study of esophageal squamous cell carcinoma under preoperative chemotherapy. Time point: before preoperative PTX-NDP chemotherapy. TCRdb recomputed calls from the PCR reads with MiXCR, one row per CDR3 protein. The repertoire includes approximately 15,000 distinct CDR3 sequences, 60% of them detected once, and over 40% sits in the top ten. This sample was taken from a patient given preoperative chemotherapy. The source is a human donor with esophageal squamous cell carcinoma. The donor label of this sample is uncertain.

The chain links TRBV6-1 to TRBJ2-1; either TRBD1 or TRBD2 may fit D (6 bases each). The germline V gene has CDR1 MNHNS and CDR2 SASEGT. CDR3 size: 15 residues. V lost 7 bases and J lost 8, with 21 bases in between. The CDR3 loop reads CASIPEGGRFHEQFF. CDR3 nucleotides: TGTGCCAGCATCCCCGAGGGGGGACGGTTTCATGAGCAGTTCTTC.

This clonotype was seen ten or more times. Mismatch with germline at one junction end may stem from a read error. The chain employs TRBV6-1 and TRBJ2-4; D might be TRBD1 (6 bases). CDR3 length: 16 amino acids. In germline, CDR1 is MNHNS, CDR2 SASEGT. The DNA of the CDR3 is TGTGCCAGCAGTGAAGGGGGGCAGGGAGCCAAAAACACGCAGTATTTC. This gives the protein CASSEGGQGAKNTQYF.

About this clonotype itself: One end of the junction is discordant with germline, which a read error may explain. The chain has TRBV10-3 and TRBJ2-5; TRBD1 or TRBD2 may be the D gene (5 bases each). The germline V gene has CDR1 ENHRY and CDR2 SYGVKD. The CDR3 length is 12 residues. The DNA for the CDR3 is TGTGCCGGGGGTGGTGATGAAGATACGCAGTACTTT. Its protein is CAGGGDEDTQYF.

The CDR3 reads CASSFAGTSGIVNEQFF. The CDR3 DNA reads TGTGCCAGCAGCTTTGCCGGGACTAGCGGGATCGTTAATGAGCAGTTCTTC. This chain links TRBV7-2 with TRBJ2-1; 13 positions match TRBD2. There are 17 residues in the CDR3. Germline CDR1 is SGHTA and CDR2 is FQGNSA. V lost 3 bases, J lost 7 bases, and 9 bases stayed unmatched. Filled out from reference TRBV7-2 and TRBJ2-1, the complete variable domain reads GAGVSQSPSNKVTEKGKDVELRCDPISGHTALYWYRQSLGQGLEFLIYFQGNSAPDKSGLPSDRFSAERTGGSVSTLTIQRTQQEDSAVYLCASSFAGTSGIVNEQFFGPGTRLTVL.

Notes on this clonotype: The germline gene is not matched at one end of the junction; a read error may be the cause. The chain has TRBV6-1 and TRBJ2-5, with 8 bases that match TRBD2. CDR3 length: 18 amino acids. Per the germline V gene, CDR1 is MNHNS and CDR2 is SASEGT. The CDR3 region is CASSEAGGGSGATETQYF. CDR3 coding DNA: TGTGCCAGCAGTGAAGCGGGCGGGGGGAGCGGGGCCACAGAGACGCAGTATTTC.

V and J are TRBV10-3 and TRBJ2-3; 7 bases are shared with TRBD2. The CDR3 is 14 residues long. Germline lookup yields CDR1 ENHRY and CDR2 SYGVKD. The CDR3 DNA is TGTGCGGGCGCCGGGAGGACCCCCCGAGAGACGCAGTATTTT. It specifies CAGAGRTPRETQYF.

As for this clonotype: Germline is not matched at one junction end, which may reflect a read error. The chain joins TRBV6-1 to TRBJ2-1; D not certain. The CDR3 is 13 residues long. CDR1 MNHNS and CDR2 SASEGT come from the germline V gene. CDR3 sequence: CASSAVIGIAQFF. The CDR3 region has the DNA TGTGCCAGCAGTGCAGTGATAGGGATTGCGCAGTTTTTT.

This chain uses TRBV6-1 with TRBJ2-7, with TRBD2 identical over 7 bases. This CDR3 has 14 residues. Trimming cost V 8 bases and J 7 bases; bases outside gene matches: 14. Germline assignment: CDR1 MNHNS and CDR2 SASEGT. CDR3 residues: CASAGGAGVQEQYF. DNA for the CDR3: TGTGCCAGCGCTGGTGGGGCGGGAGTTCAGGAGCAGTACTTC.

A note on this clonotype: A read error may produce the germline difference seen at one junction end. V usage is TRBV6-1 and J usage is TRBJ2-3; maybe TRBD2 (5 bases). CDR3 length equals 13 residues. Per the germline V gene, CDR1 is MNHNS and CDR2 is SASEGT. DNA of the CDR3: TGTGCCAGCAGCGGAGGTCCGCGACGAACGCAGTATTTC. It codes for CASSGGPRRTQYF.

Note on this clonotype: One end of the junction does not line up with germline, which may come from a read error. The chain joins TRBV6-8 to TRBJ2-3; D assignment may be TRBD1 or TRBD2 (6 bases each). The assigned J gene may be wrong: the sequence end matches TRBJ2-7 better. The CDR3 is made up of 14 amino acids. Looked up from germline, CDR1 is MNHGY and CDR2 is SAAAGT. Here the CDR3 DNA reads TGTGGCAGCGCGGGGCTGTGGGACACAGATATGCAGTACTTC. Translation: CGSAGLWDTDMQYF.

The sample holds a few counts of this clonotype. The chain is built from TRBV6-1 and TRBJ2-5; the D call may be TRBD1 or TRBD2 (5 bases each). The closer fit of TRBJ2-7 to the DNA end suggests the J call may be wrong. The CDR3 length is 14 residues. Germline assignment: CDR1 MNHNS and CDR2 SASEGT. In nucleotides, the CDR3 is TGTGCCAGCAGTGAAACCCCAGGGAGCCACGAGCAGTACTTC. This gives the protein CASSETPGSHEQYF.

The chain employs TRBV6-5 and TRBJ2-2; D is unclear. The germline gives CDR1 MNHEY, CDR2 SVGAGI. V lost 6 bases, J lost 12 bases, and 11 bases lay in between. CDR3 length: 11 residues. CDR3 loop: CASSYPRQLFF. The CDR3 DNA follows: TGTGCCAGCAGCTACCCACGGCAGCTGTTTTTT.

This clonotype was observed a few times. This chain connects TRBV4-1 to TRBJ1-1, with D perhaps matching TRBD1 (5 bases). The CDR3 covers 15 residues. CDR1 and CDR2 from the germline V gene are MGHRA and YSYEKL. V shed 4 bases and J shed 0 bases, with 12 bases lying between them. This CDR3 reads CASSRRREMNTEAFF. The CDR3 DNA reads TGCGCCAGCAGCCGGCGCAGGGAGATGAACACTGAAGCTTTCTTT.

The chain uses TRBV27 and TRBJ2-3, with TRBD2 as a possible D gene (6 bases). CDR1 is MNHEY and CDR2 is SMNVEV in the germline V gene (reference sequence). The CDR3 spans 15 residues. The V and J ends lost 6 bases and 4 bases respectively, with 17 bases between them. CDR3: CASRSRGQPSDTQYF. Written as DNA, the CDR3 is TGTGCCAGCAGATCGCGGGGCCAACCCTCAGATACGCAGTATTTT.

This clonotype was recorded many times. The V call is TRBV6-1, the J call TRBJ2-5, with TRBD2 matching 11 bases. CDR3 length: 15 residues. V dropped 5 bases and J dropped 1; count of bases not matched to a gene: 3. CDR1 and CDR2 (germline): MNHNS, SASEGT. The CDR3 DNA reads as TGTGCCAGCAGTAAACTAGCGGGAGTCCAAGAGACCCAGTACTTC. Protein: CASSKLAGVQETQYF.

This chain links TRBV6-1 with TRBJ2-1; no clear D. Trimming removed 4 bases at V and 9 bases at J, with 10 bases between. Germline CDR1 and CDR2: MNHNS and SASEGT. The CDR3 consists of 12 residues. The CDR3 sequence: CASSGRFLEQFF. The CDR3 region has the DNA TGTGCCAGCAGTGGACGTTTCCTTGAGCAGTTCTTC.

By share, this clonotype ranks as medium-sized. The chain couples TRBV6-1 to TRBJ2-3, with D possibly TRBD1 on 5 matching bases. From germline, CDR1 is MNHNS and CDR2 SASEGT. The CDR3 is made up of 14 amino acids. V was shortened by 4 bases and J by 6 bases, with 14 bases between the two germline ends. The CDR3 reads CASSVSQGTDTQYF. CDR3 bases: TGTGCCAGCAGTGTTTCTCAGGGTACTGATACGCAGTATTTT.

Ten or more counts support this clonotype. The chain uses TRBV7-2 and TRBJ2-5; D might be TRBD2 (6 bases). The V gene lost 4 bases and the J gene lost 1 base, with 13 bases spanning the gap. The CDR3 loop spans 15 amino acids. CDR1 SGHTA and CDR2 FQGNSA come from the germline V gene. The CDR3 DNA reads as TGTGCCAGCAGCTCCCCCCCGGAGGGCCAAGAGACCCAGTACTTC. Translating it yields CASSSPPEGQETQYF.

The chain uses TRBV7-2 and TRBJ2-1; 7 bases align to TRBD2. The J call is doubtful: the DNA matches TRBJ2-7 better. Germline V gene sequence: CDR1 SGHTA, CDR2 FQGNSA. CDR3 length equals 13 residues. The CDR3 spells CASSPTLGLEQYF. The CDR3 bases are TGTGCCAGCAGCCCGACCCTGGGACTAGAGCAGTACTTC.

V usage is TRBV6-5 and J usage is TRBJ1-1; the D gene is possibly TRBD1 (5 bases). The length of the CDR3 is 14 residues. Per the germline V gene, CDR1 is MNHEY and CDR2 is SVGAGI. The V end was cut by 4 bases, the J end by 0 bases, with 9 bases between. The CDR3 nucleotides read TGTGCCAGCAGTTTCGGACAAGTGAACACTGAAGCTTTCTTT. This codes for CASSFGQVNTEAFF.